The clone carrying this TCR beta chain was recorded many times. A single record per CDR3 protein comes from TCRdb applying MiXCR to the RT-PCR reads. The sample lists about 680,000 distinct CDR3 sequences; 14% were seen once. CDR1 and CDR2 (germline): LGHNA, YNFKEQ. The CDR3 is 14 amino acids. J was trimmed by 6 bases and V by 1 base; bases with no gene match: 3. The chain recombines TRBV4-2 with TRBJ1-5; 7 nucleotides line up with TRBD1. This sequence originates from a female donor in good health, serving as a healthy control. Material for sequencing was memory CD4+ T cells from blood. CDR3 nucleotides: TGTGCCAGCAGCCAAGGAAACAGGGGTCAGCCCCAGCATTTT. This sequence encodes CASSQGNRGQPQHF.